A few counts support the clone carrying this T cell receptor (beta chain). No antigen is known for it. CDR1 is SNHLY and CDR2 is FYNNEI in the germline V gene. Trimming stripped 4 bases from V and 2 bases from J, with 8 bases between. The CDR3 extends over 13 amino acids. This sample is drawn from a study of human T cells and chemical hapten exposure. The wider study: Women made up most patients, who had alopecia areata, totalis or universalis. Study-wide points: There was no change with DPC sensitization in TCRs above 1 in 1000 frequency.

TCRdb re-analysed the RACE reads in MiXCR, keeping a single row per CDR3 protein. The data contain roughly 200,000 distinct CDR3 sequences, about a fifth of them singletons. Indicated time point: patch test 1, 2 weeks after DPC sensitization. Stated treatment: therapeutic diphenylcyclopropenone sensitization with weekly scalp DPC. Here the sequenced sample was whole blood, taken in connection with sensitization to the hapten diphenylcyclopropenone (DPC). This TCR derives from a woman in her forties or fifties with alopecia areata. Some clones in this sample may be carry-over from other donors' samples. The chain carries TRBV2 and TRBJ1-2, with D hard to call. The CDR3 loop reads CASSAGINYGYTF. The CDR3 nucleotides read TGTGCCAGCAGTGCTGGGATCAACTATGGCTACACCTTC.